Following are 28 T cell receptor beta chains from one sample sequenced in a study of sequential checkpoint blockade in melanoma (dated by TCRdb to the late 2010s). Libraries came from the immunoSEQ multiplex PCR assay. Here the immuneACCESS table is served through TCRdb, limited to in-frame sequences with V and J called. Missing clones are a known gap in these copies; in checked studies unresolved V genes cover under half, and the rest lacks a known reason. This sample holds about 4,600 clones; 50% to 60% were observed only once. The ten largest make up 22% of the sample. What this sample's treatment or condition label stands for: randomized to nivolumab then ipilimumab (arm A) or the reverse (arm B). This specimen was CD8+ T cells sorted from blood (inferred from file names), taken from a patient given nivolumab and ipilimumab in sequence. These TCRs come from a human donor with melanoma.

The rearrangement uses TRBV6-6 and TRBJ1-5, with TRBD1 matching 7 bases. V lost 3 bases and J lost 2; bases outside the gene matches: 1. Germline lookup yields CDR1 MNHNY and CDR2 SVGAGI (reference sequence). The CDR3 has 14 residues. This chain's CDR3 is CASSYTGGNQPQHF. CDR3 nucleotides: TGTGCCAGCAGTTATACAGGGGGCAATCAGCCCCAGCATTTT.

The CDR3 DNA is TGCAGCGTCATGGACACCAAAAGCTCCTACGAGCAGTACTTC. Protein sequence: CSVMDTKSSYEQYF. The chain carries TRBV29-1 and TRBJ2-7; possibly TRBD1 for D (5 bases). Germline-derived CDR1 and CDR2 are SQVTM and ANQGSEA. The CDR3 spans 14 residues. Trimming removed 6 bases from V and 0 bases from J, with 15 bases in between.

This chain links TRBV11-2 with TRBJ2-5, with 8 bases identical to TRBD2. V shed 8 bases and J 5 bases; nucleotides not matched to a gene: 4. This CDR3 region has 12 residues. Germline V gene lookup returns CDR1 SGHAT and CDR2 FQNNGV. CDR3 DNA: TGTGCCAGCTCGGGACTAGAGGAGACCCAGTACTTC. Its translation is CASSGLEETQYF.

This clone was counted between two and nine times. V usage is TRBV4-1 and J usage is TRBJ2-2; a possible D gene is TRBD1 (5 bases). Trimming removed 1 base at V and 4 bases at J, with 13 bases between. Per germline, CDR1 MGHRA and CDR2 YSYEKL. There are 16 residues in the CDR3. The CDR3 nucleotides read TGCGCCAGCAGCCAAGCCCCGACAGACCTCACCGGGGAGCTGTTTTTT. Its protein is CASSQAPTDLTGELFF.

This rearrangement joins TRBV28 to TRBJ2-5; 7 bases line up with TRBD1. The CDR3 extends over 15 amino acids. The germline V gene has CDR1 MDHEN and CDR2 SYDVKM. V shed 5 bases, J shed 3 bases, and the junction held 9 bases outside the gene matches. The CDR3 is CASSPPRTGKETQYF. The CDR3 DNA is TGTGCCAGCAGTCCCCCCCGGACAGGAAAAGAGACCCAGTACTTC.

The J gene is TRBJ2-1, the V gene TRBV9, with 8 bases aligning to TRBD2. The J segment lost 5 bases and the V segment lost 4 bases, leaving 11 bases of the junction unmatched. The V gene's germline CDR1 is SGDLS and CDR2 YYNGEE. This CDR3 spans 16 amino acids. CDR3 nucleotide sequence: TGTGCCAGCAGCCCCCAACTAGCGGCCCTAGACAATGAGCAGTTCTTC. The encoded protein is CASSPQLAALDNEQFF.

The chain carries TRBV6-1 and TRBJ1-4; D perhaps matches TRBD1 (5 bases). The V gene's germline CDR1 is MNHNS and CDR2 SASEGT. V was clipped by 6 bases and J by 4 bases, with 12 bases between them. This CDR3 has 14 residues. As DNA, the CDR3 is TGTGCCAGCAGACTATGGGACTTTAATGAAAAACTGTTTTTT. Its translation: CASRLWDFNEKLFF.

The rearrangement links TRBV2 to TRBJ2-1, with D possibly TRBD2 on 7 matching bases. This CDR3 is built from 14 residues. Trimming took off 7 bases at V and 4 bases at J, with 14 bases between the two ends. CDR1 is SNHLY, CDR2 FYNNEI, per germline. In DNA, the CDR3 is TGTGCCAGCATCGTGGGGAGGGGGTACAATGAGCAGTTCTTC. Translating it yields CASIVGRGYNEQFF. The entire variable domain, with the rest obtained from reference TRBV2 and TRBJ2-1, is as follows: EPEVTQTPSHQVTQMGQEVILRCVPISNHLYFYWYRQILGQKVEFLVSFYNNEISEKSEIFDDQFSVERPDGSNFTLKIRSTKLEDSAMYFCASIVGRGYNEQFFGPGTRLTVL.

V gene TRBV4-3 combines with J gene TRBJ2-2; 7 nucleotides match TRBD1. Germline V gene lookup returns CDR1 LGHNA and CDR2 YSLEER. This CDR3 has 19 residues. V shed 0 bases, J shed 3 bases, and the junction held 13 bases outside the gene matches. DNA of the CDR3: TGCGCCAGCAGCCAAGATGTTATGGGACAGTCGTCTTACACCGGGGAGCTGTTTTTT. This codes for CASSQDVMGQSSYTGELFF.

The gene calls are TRBV4-1 and TRBJ2-5; a possible D gene is TRBD2 (6 bases). With the DNA end fitting TRBJ2-7 better, the J assignment may be wrong. The CDR3 runs to 18 residues. Germline-derived CDR1 and CDR2 are MGHRA and YSYEKL. For the CDR3, the DNA is TGCGCCAGCAGCCAAGACCCCTCGCCCAGCGGGCGGGCGTTCGAGCAGTACTTC. This gives the protein CASSQDPSPSGRAFEQYF.

This sequence joins TRBV27 and TRBJ1-2; TRBD1 might be the D (6 bases). The germline gives CDR1 MNHEY, CDR2 SMNVEV (reference sequence). The V end lost 1 base, the J end lost 5 bases, and 8 bases lay between the germline ends. The CDR3 spans 13 residues. CDR3 amino acids: CASSLYREYGYTF. As DNA, the CDR3 is TGTGCCAGCAGTTTATACAGGGAGTATGGCTACACCTTC.

This clone has more than one count but fewer than ten. The rearrangement links TRBV27 to TRBJ2-1; D possibly corresponds to TRBD2 (6 bases). V lost 3 bases, J lost 4 bases, and 13 bases lay in between. The CDR3 covers 15 residues. The germline V gene has CDR1 MNHEY and CDR2 SMNVEV (reference sequence). The CDR3 reads CASSFGSGKYNEQFF. The DNA for the CDR3 is TGTGCCAGCAGTTTTGGTAGCGGAAAATACAATGAGCAGTTCTTC.

This clone was detected once. The V gene is TRBV27, the J gene TRBJ1-5; D is unresolved. This CDR3 has 15 residues. V was clipped by 4 bases and J by 2 bases, with 12 bases between them. In germline, CDR1 is MNHEY, CDR2 SMNVEV (reference sequence). Here the CDR3 reads CASSSSSGGNQPQHF. The CDR3 DNA sequence: TGTGCCAGCAGTTCAAGTTCGGGTGGCAATCAGCCCCAGCATTTT.

The V and J genes are TRBV28 and TRBJ1-2; possible D gene TRBD1, 5 bases. Germline-derived CDR1 and CDR2 are MDHEN and SYDVKM. Trimming took off 5 bases at V and 5 bases at J, with 18 bases between the two ends. The CDR3 length is 15 residues. CDR3 nucleotide sequence: TGTGCCAGCAGTCCTGTGGGGGAGGGAGGTTATGGCTACACCTTC. This translates into CASSPVGEGGYGYTF.

This rearrangement joins TRBV7-6 to TRBJ2-5; 10 bases are a match to TRBD1. Per the germline V gene, CDR1 is SGHVS and CDR2 is FNYEAQ. The CDR3 has 17 residues. V was pared by 5 bases and J by 5 bases, with 14 bases of the junction left unmatched. The CDR3 loop reads CASSLKGQGFLGETQYF. CDR3 bases: TGTGCCAGCAGCCTCAAGGGACAGGGGTTCCTAGGGGAGACCCAGTACTTC.

V usage is TRBV5-6 and J usage is TRBJ2-5, with 10 positions matching TRBD2. Near its end, the DNA agrees better with TRBJ2-7, so the J call may be wrong. In germline, CDR1 is SGHDT, CDR2 YYEEEE. The CDR3 has 14 amino acids. The CDR3 is CASSLGLAGAEQYF. CDR3 DNA: TGTGCCAGCAGCTTGGGTCTAGCGGGAGCCGAGCAGTACTTC.

The rearrangement uses TRBV2 and TRBJ2-7, with a tentative D call TRBD2 (5 bases). The CDR3 loop spans 14 amino acids. CDR1 SNHLY and CDR2 FYNNEI come from the germline V gene. V was clipped by 6 bases and J by 4 bases, with 16 bases between them. CDR3 bases: TGTGCCAGCAGGGGTGGAGGTTGGGATTACGAGCAGTACTTC. Protein product: CASRGGGWDYEQYF. Full variable domain (remainder filled in from reference TRBV2 and TRBJ2-7): EPEVTQTPSHQVTQMGQEVILRCVPISNHLYFYWYRQILGQKVEFLVSFYNNEISEKSEIFDDQFSVERPDGSNFTLKIRSTKLEDSAMYFCASRGGGWDYEQYFGPGTRLTVT.

V usage is TRBV28 and J usage is TRBJ1-2; TRBD1 agrees at 10 bases. The CDR3 length is 12 residues. Per the germline V gene, CDR1 is MDHEN and CDR2 is SYDVKM. V lost 10 bases to trimming and J lost 7 bases; unmatched junction nucleotides: 6. CDR3 loop: CATRDRGLGYTF. For the CDR3, the DNA is TGTGCCACCCGAGACAGGGGGCTTGGCTACACCTTC.

The chain combines TRBV14 with TRBJ1-1; D gene ambiguous. There are 16 residues in the CDR3. V lost 4 bases and J lost 0, with 15 bases in between. Germline V CDR1 and CDR2: SGHDN, FVKESK. CDR3 DNA sequence: TGTGCCAGCAGCCCTTCCCCTTCGCCGGTGAACACTGAAGCTTTCTTT. Protein product: CASSPSPSPVNTEAFF.

The chain joins TRBV9 to TRBJ2-7, with TRBD2 matching 10 bases. V lost 5 bases, J lost 4 bases, and 6 bases stayed unmatched. Germline CDR1 reads SGDLS; CDR2 reads YYNGEE. The CDR3 length is 14 residues. The CDR3 DNA sequence: TGTGCCAGCAGGCCCGGGACTAGCGCTTACGAGCAGTACTTC. Encoded protein: CASRPGTSAYEQYF.

This clone was seen a few times. This chain links TRBV9 with TRBJ2-3; D perhaps matches TRBD2 (6 bases). The CDR3 has 16 residues. V was pared by 0 bases and J by 0 bases, with 11 bases between. Per the germline V gene, CDR1 is SGDLS and CDR2 is YYNGEE. The CDR3: CASSVEGSGSTDTQYF. In DNA, the CDR3 is TGTGCCAGCAGCGTAGAGGGTAGCGGAAGCACAGATACGCAGTATTTT. Variable domain in full (rest from reference TRBV9 and TRBJ2-3): DSGVTQTPKHLITATGQRVTLRCSPRSGDLSVYWYQQSLDQGLQFLIQYYNGEERAKGNILERFSAQQFPDLHSELNLSSLELGDSALYFCASSVEGSGSTDTQYFGPGTRLTVL.

The chain has TRBV7-2 and TRBJ2-3; 10 bases are a match to TRBD2. The germline V gene has CDR1 SGHTA and CDR2 FQGNSA. This CDR3 has 16 amino acids. J was trimmed by 4 bases and V by 6 bases; bases with no gene match: 10. The DNA of the CDR3 is TGTGCCAGCAGTTATTTAGTAGCGGGGGGCGCAGATACGCAGTATTTT. It is translated as CASSYLVAGGADTQYF.

This clone was detected a few times. This sequence joins TRBV13 and TRBJ2-1, with TRBD1 matching 10 bases. The CDR3 contains 14 residues. V trimming: 5 bases; J trimming: 9 bases; junction bases outside the gene matches: 7. Germline V gene sequence: CDR1 PRHDT, CDR2 FYEKMQ (reference sequence). CDR3 residues: CASSHGTGVVEQFF. The CDR3 DNA sequence: TGTGCCAGCAGCCACGGGACAGGGGTGGTTGAGCAGTTCTTC.

This clone was observed a single time. The CDR3 reads CASRIQGANYEQYF. CDR3 nucleotide sequence: TGTGCCAGCAGGATTCAGGGGGCCAACTACGAGCAGTACTTC. V and J are TRBV27 and TRBJ2-7; 8 positions match TRBD1. The CDR3 is 14 residues long. Germline trimming cut 6 bases from V and 3 bases from J; bases unmatched to any gene: 7. CDR1 and CDR2 (germline): MNHEY, SMNVEV (reference sequence).

The chain carries TRBV4-1 and TRBJ1-1; no clear D. CDR3 length: 13 residues. Germline V gene lookup returns CDR1 MGHRA and CDR2 YSYEKL. Trimming removed 5 bases at V and 1 base at J, with 8 bases between. The CDR3 reads CASSGRENTEAFF. The CDR3 DNA reads as TGCGCCAGCAGCGGACGGGAGAACACTGAAGCTTTCTTT.

This sequence joins TRBV9 and TRBJ2-7; possibly TRBD1 for D (5 bases). Trimming shortened V by 4 bases and J by 1 base, and 15 bases separated the two germline ends. This CDR3 region has 15 residues. Germline V CDR1 and CDR2: SGDLS, YYNGEE. CDR3 sequence reads: CASSPDSQLSYEQYF. The CDR3 nucleotides are TGTGCCAGCAGCCCCGACAGTCAGCTTTCCTACGAGCAGTACTTC.

This clone turned up a few times. The J gene is TRBJ2-5, the V gene TRBV28; TRBD1 agrees at 9 bases. This CDR3 has 13 amino acids. V gave up 11 bases and J gave up 5 bases; unmatched junction bases: 9. Per the germline V gene, CDR1 is MDHEN and CDR2 is SYDVKM. CDR3 sequence (DNA): TGTGCCGTCCAAACAGGGGGCCGGGAGACCCAGTACTTC. Residues: CAVQTGGRETQYF.

A few counts support this clone. The chain has TRBV10-3 and TRBJ2-1; 7 bases line up with TRBD2. Germline assignment: CDR1 ENHRY and CDR2 SYGVKD. V lost 4 bases, J lost 2 bases, and 8 bases stayed unmatched. This CDR3 region has 16 residues. The CDR3 nucleotides are TGTGCCATCAGTGGGCCTTCTAGCGGTCCCTACAATGAGCAGTTCTTC. Its protein product is CAISGPSSGPYNEQFF.